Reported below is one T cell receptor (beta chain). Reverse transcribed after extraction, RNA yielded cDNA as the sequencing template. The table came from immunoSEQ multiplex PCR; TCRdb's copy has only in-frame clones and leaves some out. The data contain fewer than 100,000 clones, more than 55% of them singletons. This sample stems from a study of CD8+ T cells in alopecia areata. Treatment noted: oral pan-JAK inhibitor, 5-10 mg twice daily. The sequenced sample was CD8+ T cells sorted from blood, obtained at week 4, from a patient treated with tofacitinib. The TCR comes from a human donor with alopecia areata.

The CDR3 spells CASTGTGLAKNIQYF. Written as DNA, the CDR3 is TGTGCCAGCACCGGGACAGGACTAGCCAAAAACATTCAGTACTTC. The V call is TRBV28, the J call TRBJ2-4; 8 bases map to TRBD1. CDR1 and CDR2 from the germline V gene are MDHEN and SYDVKM. V dropped 7 bases and J dropped 0; count of bases not matched to a gene: 5. CDR3 length: 15 amino acids.